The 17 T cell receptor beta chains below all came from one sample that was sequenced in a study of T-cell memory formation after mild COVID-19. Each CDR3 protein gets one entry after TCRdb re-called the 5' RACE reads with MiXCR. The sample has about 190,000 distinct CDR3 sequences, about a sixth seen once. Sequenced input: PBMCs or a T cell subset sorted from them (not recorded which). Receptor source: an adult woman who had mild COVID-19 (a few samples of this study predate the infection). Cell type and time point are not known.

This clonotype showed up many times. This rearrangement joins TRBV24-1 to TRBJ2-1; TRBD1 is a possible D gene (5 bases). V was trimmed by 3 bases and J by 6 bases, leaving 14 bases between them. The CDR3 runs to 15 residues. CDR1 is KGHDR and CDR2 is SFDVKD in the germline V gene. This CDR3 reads CATSDTRPGPNEQFF. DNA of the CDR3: TGTGCCACCAGTGATACACGACCAGGGCCCAATGAGCAGTTCTTC.

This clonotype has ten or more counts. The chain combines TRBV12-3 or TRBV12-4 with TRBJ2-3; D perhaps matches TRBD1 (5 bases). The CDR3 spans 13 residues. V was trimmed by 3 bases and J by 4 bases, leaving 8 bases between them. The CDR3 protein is CASSFRGADTQYF. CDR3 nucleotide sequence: TGTGCCAGCAGTTTTAGGGGTGCAGATACGCAGTATTTT.

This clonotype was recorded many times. CDR3 bases: TGCGCCAGCAGCCGCGGACAGACCTACGAGCAGTACTTC. This codes for CASSRGQTYEQYF. This rearrangement joins TRBV5-1 to TRBJ2-7, with D perhaps matching TRBD1 (6 bases). This CDR3 has 13 amino acids. CDR1 and CDR2 from the germline V gene are SGHRS and YFSETQ. V lost 4 bases and J lost 2, with 10 bases in between.

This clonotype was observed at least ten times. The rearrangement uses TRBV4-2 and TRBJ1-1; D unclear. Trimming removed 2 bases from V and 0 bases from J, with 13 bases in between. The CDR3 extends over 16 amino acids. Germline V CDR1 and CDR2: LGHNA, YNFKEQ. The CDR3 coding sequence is TGTGCCAGCAGCCAACAAGCTCGAGGAATGAACACTGAAGCTTTCTTT. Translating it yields CASSQQARGMNTEAFF.

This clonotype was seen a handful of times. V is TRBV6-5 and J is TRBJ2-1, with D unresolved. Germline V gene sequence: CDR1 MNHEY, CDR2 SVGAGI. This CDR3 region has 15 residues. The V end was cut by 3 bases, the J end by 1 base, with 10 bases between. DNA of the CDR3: TGTGCCAGCAGTTATACACAGTTATCCTACAATGAGCAGTTCTTC. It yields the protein CASSYTQLSYNEQFF.

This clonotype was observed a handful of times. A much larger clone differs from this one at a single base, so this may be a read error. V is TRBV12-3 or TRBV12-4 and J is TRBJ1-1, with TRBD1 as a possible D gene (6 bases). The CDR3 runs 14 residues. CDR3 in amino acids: CASSFGQRGAEDFF. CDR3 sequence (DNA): TGTGCCAGCAGTTTCGGACAGCGGGGCGCTGAAGATTTCTTT.

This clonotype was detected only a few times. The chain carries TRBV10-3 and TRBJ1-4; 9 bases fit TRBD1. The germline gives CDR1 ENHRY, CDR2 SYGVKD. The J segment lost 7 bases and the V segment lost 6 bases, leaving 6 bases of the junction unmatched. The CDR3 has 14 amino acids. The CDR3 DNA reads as TGTGCCATCAGGGGGGACAGGGCCGGTGAAAAACTGTTTTTT. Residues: CAIRGDRAGEKLFF.

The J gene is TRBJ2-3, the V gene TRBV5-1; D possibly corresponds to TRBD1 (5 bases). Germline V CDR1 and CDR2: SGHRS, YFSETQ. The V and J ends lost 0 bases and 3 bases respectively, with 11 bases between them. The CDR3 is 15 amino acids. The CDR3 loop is CASSLGQGWTDTQYF. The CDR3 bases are TGCGCCAGCAGCTTGGGGCAGGGTTGGACAGATACGCAGTATTTT.

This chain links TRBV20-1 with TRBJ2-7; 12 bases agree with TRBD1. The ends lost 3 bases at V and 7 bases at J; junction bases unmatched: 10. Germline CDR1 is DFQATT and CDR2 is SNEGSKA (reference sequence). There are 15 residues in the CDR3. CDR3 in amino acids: CSARPGQGARLEQYF. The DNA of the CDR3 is TGCAGTGCTAGGCCGGGACAGGGGGCGCGATTAGAGCAGTACTTC.

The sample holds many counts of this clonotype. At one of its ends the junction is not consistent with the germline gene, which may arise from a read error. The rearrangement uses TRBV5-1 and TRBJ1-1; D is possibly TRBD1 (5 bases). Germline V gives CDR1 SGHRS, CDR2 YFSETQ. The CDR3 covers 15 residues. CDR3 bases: TGCGCCAGCAGCTTGTTAGGGCCCCCGGACACCGAAGCTTTCTTT. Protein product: CASSLLGPPDTEAFF.

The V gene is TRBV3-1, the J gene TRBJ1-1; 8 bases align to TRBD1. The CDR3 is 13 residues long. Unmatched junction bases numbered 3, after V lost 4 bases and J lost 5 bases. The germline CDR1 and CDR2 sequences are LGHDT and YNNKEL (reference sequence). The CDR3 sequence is CASSPRQGTEAFF. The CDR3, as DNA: TGTGCCAGCAGCCCCCGACAGGGGACTGAAGCTTTCTTT.

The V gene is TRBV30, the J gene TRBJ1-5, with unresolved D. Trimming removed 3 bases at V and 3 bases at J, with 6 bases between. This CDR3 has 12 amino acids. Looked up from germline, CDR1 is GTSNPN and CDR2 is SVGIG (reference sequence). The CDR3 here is CAWRRPNQPQHF. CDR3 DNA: TGTGCCTGGAGACGGCCCAATCAGCCCCAGCATTTT.

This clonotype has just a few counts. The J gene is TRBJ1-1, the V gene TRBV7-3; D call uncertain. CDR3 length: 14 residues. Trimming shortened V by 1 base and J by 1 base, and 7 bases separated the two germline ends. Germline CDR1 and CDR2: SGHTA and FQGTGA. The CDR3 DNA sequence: TGTGCCAGCAGCTTAAGTGGGTCGAACACTGAAGCTTTCTTT. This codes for CASSLSGSNTEAFF.

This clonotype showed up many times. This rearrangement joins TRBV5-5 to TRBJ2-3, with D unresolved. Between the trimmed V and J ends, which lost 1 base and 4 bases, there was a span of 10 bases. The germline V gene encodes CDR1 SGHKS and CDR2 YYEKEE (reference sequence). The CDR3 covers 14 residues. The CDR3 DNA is TGTGCCAGCAGCTTGAGTCTTGGCGCAGATACGCAGTATTTT. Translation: CASSLSLGADTQYF.

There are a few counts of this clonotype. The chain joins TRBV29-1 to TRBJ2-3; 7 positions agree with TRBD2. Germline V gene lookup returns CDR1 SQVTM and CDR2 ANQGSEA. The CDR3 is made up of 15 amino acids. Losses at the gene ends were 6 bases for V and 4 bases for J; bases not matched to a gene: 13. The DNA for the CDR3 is TGCAGCGTAGGATATGGGGCTAGCGGATCAGATACGCAGTATTTT. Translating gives CSVGYGASGSDTQYF.

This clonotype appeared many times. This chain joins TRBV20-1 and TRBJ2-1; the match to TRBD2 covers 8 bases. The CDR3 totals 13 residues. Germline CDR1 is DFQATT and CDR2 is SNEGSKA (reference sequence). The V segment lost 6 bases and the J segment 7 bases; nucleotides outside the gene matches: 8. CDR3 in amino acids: CSAPVAGLNEQFF. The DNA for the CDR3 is TGCAGTGCCCCGGTAGCGGGATTGAATGAGCAGTTCTTC.

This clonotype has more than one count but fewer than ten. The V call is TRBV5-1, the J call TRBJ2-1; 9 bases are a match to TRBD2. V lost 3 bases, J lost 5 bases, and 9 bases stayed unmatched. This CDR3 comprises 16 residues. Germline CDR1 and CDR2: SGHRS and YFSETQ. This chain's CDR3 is CASSYPTSGNNNEQFF. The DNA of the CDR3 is TGCGCCAGCAGCTACCCGACTAGCGGAAACAACAATGAGCAGTTCTTC.